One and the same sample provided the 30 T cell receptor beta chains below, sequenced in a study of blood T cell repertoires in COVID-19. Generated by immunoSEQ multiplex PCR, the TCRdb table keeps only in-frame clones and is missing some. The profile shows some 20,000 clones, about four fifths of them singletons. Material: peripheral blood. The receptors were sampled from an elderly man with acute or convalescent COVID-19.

CDR3 bases: TGCGCCAGCCGCGGGGGAACAGGAACCGGGGAGCTGTTTTTT. Protein: CASRGGTGTGELFF. This sequence joins TRBV5-1 and TRBJ2-2; TRBD2 aligns across 7 bases. The length of the CDR3 is 14 residues. Trimming cost V 7 bases and J 5 bases; bases outside gene matches: 8. Germline V CDR1 and CDR2: SGHRS, YFSETQ. Supplemented by reference TRBV5-1 and TRBJ2-2, the full variable domain reads KAGVTQTPRYLIKTRGQQVTLSCSPISGHRSVSWYQQTPGQGLQFLFEYFSETQRNKGNFPGRFSGRQFSNSRSEMNVSTLELGDSALYLCASRGGTGTGELFFGEGSRLTVL.

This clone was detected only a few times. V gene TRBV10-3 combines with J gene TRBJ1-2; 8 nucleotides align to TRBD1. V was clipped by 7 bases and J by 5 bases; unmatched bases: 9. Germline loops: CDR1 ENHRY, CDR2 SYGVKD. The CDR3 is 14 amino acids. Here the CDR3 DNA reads TGTGCCATCAACATTGCACAGGGGGAGTATGGCTACACCTTC. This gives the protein CAINIAQGEYGYTF.

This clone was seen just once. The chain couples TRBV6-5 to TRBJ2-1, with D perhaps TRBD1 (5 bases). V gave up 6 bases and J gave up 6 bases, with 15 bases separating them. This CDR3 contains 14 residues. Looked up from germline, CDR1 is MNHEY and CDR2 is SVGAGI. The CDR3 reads CASRGSGILNEQFF. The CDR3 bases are TGTGCCAGCAGGGGGTCAGGGATCCTCAATGAGCAGTTCTTC.

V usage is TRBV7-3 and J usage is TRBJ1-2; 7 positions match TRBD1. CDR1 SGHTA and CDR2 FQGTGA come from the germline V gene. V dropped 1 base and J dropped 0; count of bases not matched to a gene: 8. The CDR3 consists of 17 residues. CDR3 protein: CASSLNPGTVSNYGYTF. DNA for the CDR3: TGTGCCAGCAGCTTAAATCCCGGGACAGTCTCTAACTATGGCTACACCTTC.

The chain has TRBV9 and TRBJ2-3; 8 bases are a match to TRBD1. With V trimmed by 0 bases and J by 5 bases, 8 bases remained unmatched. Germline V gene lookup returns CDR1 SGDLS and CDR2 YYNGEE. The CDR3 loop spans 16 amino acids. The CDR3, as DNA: TGTGCCAGCAGCGTAGGTGGCCAGGGGGCACGAGATACGCAGTATTTT. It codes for CASSVGGQGARDTQYF.

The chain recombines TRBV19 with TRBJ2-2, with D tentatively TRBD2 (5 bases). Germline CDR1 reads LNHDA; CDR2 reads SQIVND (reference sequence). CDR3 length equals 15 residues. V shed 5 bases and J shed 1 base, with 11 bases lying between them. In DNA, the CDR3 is TGTGCCAGTAGTGTCGACTACCTGAACACCGGGGAGCTGTTTTTT. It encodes CASSVDYLNTGELFF.

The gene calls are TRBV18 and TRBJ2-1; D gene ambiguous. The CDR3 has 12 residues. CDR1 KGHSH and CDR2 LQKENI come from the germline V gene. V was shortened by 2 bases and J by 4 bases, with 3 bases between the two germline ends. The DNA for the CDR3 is TGTGCCAGCTCACCAGAGTACAATGAGCAGTTCTTC. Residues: CASSPEYNEQFF.

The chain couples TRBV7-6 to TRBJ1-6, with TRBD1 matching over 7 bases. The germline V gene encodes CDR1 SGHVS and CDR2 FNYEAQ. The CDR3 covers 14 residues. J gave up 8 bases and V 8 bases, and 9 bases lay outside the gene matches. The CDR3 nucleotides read TGTGCCAGCCGTGACAGGGTGGTTTATTCACCCCTCCACTTT. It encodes CASRDRVVYSPLHF. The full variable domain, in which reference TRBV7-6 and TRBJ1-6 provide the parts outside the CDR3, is GAGVSQSPRYKVTKRGQDVALRCDPISGHVSLYWYRQALGQGPEFLTYFNYEAQQDKSGLPNDRFSAERPEGSISTLTIQRTEQRDSAMYRCASRDRVVYSPLHFGNGTRLTVT.

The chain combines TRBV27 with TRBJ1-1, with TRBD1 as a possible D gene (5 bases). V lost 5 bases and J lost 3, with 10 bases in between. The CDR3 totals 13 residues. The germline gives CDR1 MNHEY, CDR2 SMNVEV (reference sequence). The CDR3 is CASSPQGYTEAFF. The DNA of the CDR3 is TGTGCCAGCAGTCCCCAGGGATACACTGAAGCTTTCTTT.

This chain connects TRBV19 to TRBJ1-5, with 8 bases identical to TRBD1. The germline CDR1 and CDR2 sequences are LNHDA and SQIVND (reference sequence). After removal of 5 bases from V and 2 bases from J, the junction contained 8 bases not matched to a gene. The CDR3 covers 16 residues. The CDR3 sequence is CASSSTGGWGNQPQHF. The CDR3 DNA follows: TGTGCCAGTAGTTCAACAGGGGGTTGGGGCAATCAGCCCCAGCATTTT.

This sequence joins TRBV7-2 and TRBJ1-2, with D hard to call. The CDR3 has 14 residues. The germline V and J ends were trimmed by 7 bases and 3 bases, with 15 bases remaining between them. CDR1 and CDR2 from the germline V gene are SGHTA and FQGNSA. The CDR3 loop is CASTPREVHYGYTF. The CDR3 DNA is TGTGCCAGCACCCCCAGAGAGGTGCACTATGGCTACACCTTC.

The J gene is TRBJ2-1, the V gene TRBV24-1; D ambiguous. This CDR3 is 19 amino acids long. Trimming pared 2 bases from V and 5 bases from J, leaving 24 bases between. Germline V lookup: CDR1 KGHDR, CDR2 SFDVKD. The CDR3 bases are TGTGCCACCAGTGATTCGAACTCGCAGGCTTTCCGATCGGACAATGAGCAGTTCTTC. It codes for CATSDSNSQAFRSDNEQFF.

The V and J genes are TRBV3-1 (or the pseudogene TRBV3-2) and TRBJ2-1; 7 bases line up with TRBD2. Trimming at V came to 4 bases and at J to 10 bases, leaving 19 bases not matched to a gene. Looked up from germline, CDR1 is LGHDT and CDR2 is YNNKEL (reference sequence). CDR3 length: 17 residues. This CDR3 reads CASSRRGGGEGRGEQFF. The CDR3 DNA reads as TGTGCCAGCAGCCGGCGAGGTGGTGGGGAGGGCCGGGGAGAGCAGTTCTTC.

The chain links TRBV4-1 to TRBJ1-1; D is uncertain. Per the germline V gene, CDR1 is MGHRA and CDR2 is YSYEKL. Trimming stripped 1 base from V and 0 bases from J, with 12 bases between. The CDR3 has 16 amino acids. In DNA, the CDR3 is TGCGCCAGCAGCCAAGTTTCGAAGCTCTTGAACACTGAAGCTTTCTTT. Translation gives CASSQVSKLLNTEAFF.

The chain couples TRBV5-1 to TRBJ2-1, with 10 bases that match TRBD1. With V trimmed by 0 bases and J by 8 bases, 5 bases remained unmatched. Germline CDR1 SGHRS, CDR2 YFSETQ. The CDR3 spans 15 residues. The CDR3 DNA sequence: TGCGCCAGCAGCTTGGTGGGACAGGGGTTGCATGAGCAGTTCTTC. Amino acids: CASSLVGQGLHEQFF. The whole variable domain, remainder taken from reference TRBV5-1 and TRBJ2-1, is KAGVTQTPRYLIKTRGQQVTLSCSPISGHRSVSWYQQTPGQGLQFLFEYFSETQRNKGNFPGRFSGRQFSNSRSEMNVSTLELGDSALYLCASSLVGQGLHEQFFGPGTRLTVL.

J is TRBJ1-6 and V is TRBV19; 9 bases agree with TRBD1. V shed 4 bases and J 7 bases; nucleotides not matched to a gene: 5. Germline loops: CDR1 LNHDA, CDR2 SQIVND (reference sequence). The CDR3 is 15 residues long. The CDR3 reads CASSNPGTGNSPLHF. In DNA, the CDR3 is TGTGCCAGTAGTAACCCCGGGACAGGGAATTCACCCCTCCACTTT. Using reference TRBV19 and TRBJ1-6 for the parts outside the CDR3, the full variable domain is DGGITQSPKYLFRKEGQNVTLSCEQNLNHDAMYWYRQDPGQGLRLIYYSQIVNDFQKGDIAEGYSVSREKKESFPLTVTSAQKNPTAFYLCASSNPGTGNSPLHFGNGTRLTVT.

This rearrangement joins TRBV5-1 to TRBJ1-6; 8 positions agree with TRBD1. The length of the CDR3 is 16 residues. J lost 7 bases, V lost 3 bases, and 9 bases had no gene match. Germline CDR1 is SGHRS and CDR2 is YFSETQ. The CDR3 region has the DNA TGCGCCAGCAGCTCCGATTCCGGGACAGGAAATTCACCCCTCCACTTT. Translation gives CASSSDSGTGNSPLHF.

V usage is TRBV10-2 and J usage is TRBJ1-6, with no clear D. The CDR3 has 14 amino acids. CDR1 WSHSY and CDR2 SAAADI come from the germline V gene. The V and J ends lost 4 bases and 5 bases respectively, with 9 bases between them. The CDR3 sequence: CASSVEGDNSPLHF. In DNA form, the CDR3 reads TGCGCCAGCAGTGTAGAGGGAGATAATTCACCCCTCCACTTT.

In nucleotides, the CDR3 is TGTGCCAGCAGTTTTGGTTCGGGAGGCTACACCTTC. This translates into CASSFGSGGYTF. The chain carries TRBV12-3 or TRBV12-4 and TRBJ1-2, with D uncertain. The V end was cut by 3 bases, the J end by 8 bases, with 10 bases between. The CDR3 runs 12 residues.

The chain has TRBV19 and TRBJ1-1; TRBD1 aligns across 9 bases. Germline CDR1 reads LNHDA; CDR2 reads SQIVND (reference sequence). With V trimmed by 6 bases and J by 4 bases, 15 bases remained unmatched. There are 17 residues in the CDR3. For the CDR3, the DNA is TGTGCCAGTAGAGCAAGGAACCGGGACAGGGATTTCACTGAAGCTTTCTTT. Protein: CASRARNRDRDFTEAFF.

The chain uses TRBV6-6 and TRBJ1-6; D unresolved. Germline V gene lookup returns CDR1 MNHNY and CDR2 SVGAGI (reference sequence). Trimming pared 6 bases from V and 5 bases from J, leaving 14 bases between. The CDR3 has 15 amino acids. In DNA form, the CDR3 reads TGTGCCAGCAGGGCCTTTGGGCGGGATAATTCACCCCTCCACTTT. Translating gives CASRAFGRDNSPLHF.

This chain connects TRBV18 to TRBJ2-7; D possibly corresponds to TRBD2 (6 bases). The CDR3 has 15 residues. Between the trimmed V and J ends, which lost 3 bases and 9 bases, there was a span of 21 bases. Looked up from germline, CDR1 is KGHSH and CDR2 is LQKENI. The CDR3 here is CASSPDPGVTRGQYF. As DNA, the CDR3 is TGTGCCAGCTCACCGGATCCGGGGGTGACCCGGGGGCAGTACTTC.

The chain's CDR3 is CASSDRGTGELFF. CDR3 coding DNA: TGCGCCAGCAGTGACAGGGGTACCGGGGAGCTGTTTTTT. This chain connects TRBV10-1 to TRBJ2-2; D is perhaps TRBD1 (6 bases). The V gene lost 3 bases and the J gene lost 5 bases, with 7 bases spanning the gap. Germline loops: CDR1 WNHNN, CDR2 SYGVQD (reference sequence). The CDR3 runs 13 residues.

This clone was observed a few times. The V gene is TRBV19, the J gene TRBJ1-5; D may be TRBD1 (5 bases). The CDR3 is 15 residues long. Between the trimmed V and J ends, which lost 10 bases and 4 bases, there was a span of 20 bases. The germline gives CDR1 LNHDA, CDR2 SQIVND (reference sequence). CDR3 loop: CATSGGGSLNQPQHF. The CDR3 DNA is TGTGCCACCAGCGGGGGGGGATCGCTAAATCAGCCCCAGCATTTT.

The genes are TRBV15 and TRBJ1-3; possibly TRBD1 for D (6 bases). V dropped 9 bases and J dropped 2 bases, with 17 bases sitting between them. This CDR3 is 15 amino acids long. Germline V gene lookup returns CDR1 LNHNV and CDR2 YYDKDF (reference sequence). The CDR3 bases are TGTGCCACGAGTCACAGGGCCGGCGCTGGAAACACCATATATTTT. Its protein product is CATSHRAGAGNTIYF.

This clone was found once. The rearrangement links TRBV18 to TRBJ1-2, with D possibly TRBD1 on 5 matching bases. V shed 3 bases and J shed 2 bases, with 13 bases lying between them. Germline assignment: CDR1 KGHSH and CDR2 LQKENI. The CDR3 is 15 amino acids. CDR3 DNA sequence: TGTGCCAGCTCACCTACAGGCCATGCGAACTATGGCTACACCTTC. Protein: CASSPTGHANYGYTF.

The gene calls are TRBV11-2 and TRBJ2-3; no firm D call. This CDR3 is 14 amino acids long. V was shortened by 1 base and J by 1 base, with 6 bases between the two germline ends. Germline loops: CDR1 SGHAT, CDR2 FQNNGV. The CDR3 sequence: CASSLGLGTDTQYF. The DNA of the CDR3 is TGTGCCAGCAGCTTAGGTCTCGGCACAGATACGCAGTATTTT.

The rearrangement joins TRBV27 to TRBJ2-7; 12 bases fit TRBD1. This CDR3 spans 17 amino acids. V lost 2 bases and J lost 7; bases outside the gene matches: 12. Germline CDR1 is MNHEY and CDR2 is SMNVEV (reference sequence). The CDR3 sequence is CASSLDVWDRGQREQYV. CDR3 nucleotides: TGTGCCAGCAGTTTAGATGTCTGGGACAGGGGGCAGAGGGAGCAGTACGTC.

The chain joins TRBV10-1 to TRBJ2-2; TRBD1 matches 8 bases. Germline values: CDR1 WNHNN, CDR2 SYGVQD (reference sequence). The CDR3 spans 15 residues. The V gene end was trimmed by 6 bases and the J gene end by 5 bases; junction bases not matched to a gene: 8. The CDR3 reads CASSEGTGGTGELFF. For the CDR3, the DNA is TGCGCCAGCAGCGAGGGGACAGGAGGAACCGGGGAGCTGTTTTTT.

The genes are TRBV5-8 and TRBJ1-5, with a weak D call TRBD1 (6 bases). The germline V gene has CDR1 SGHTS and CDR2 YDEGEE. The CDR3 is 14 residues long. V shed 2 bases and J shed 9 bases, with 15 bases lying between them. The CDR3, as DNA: TGTGCCAGCAGCTTTGGGGGGGGCTATTGGCCCCAGCATTTT. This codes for CASSFGGGYWPQHF.